This T cell receptor (beta chain) appears in the sequencing data of a study of T cell responses to AZD1222 COVID-19 vaccine. Concerning this clone: Its antigen is not identified.

Trimming stripped 8 bases from V and 1 base from J, with 12 bases between. Germline CDR1 and CDR2: SGHVS and FQNEAQ. The CDR3 has 14 residues. General study results and limits: CD4 TCRs associated with vaccination spanned spike, dominating at 160-218 and 743-854. Repertoire collection took place solely once the T cell response had peaked. AZD1222 recipients seropositive at baseline numbered only 5 or 6.

Measured with immunoSEQ multiplex PCR; TCRdb has only the in-frame clones, and not every one. The data show approximately 150,000 clones, with 75% to 95% seen just once and around 3.1% held by the top ten. This clonotype was obtained from an adult who received the AZD1222 COVID-19 vaccine. V usage is TRBV7-8 and J usage is TRBJ1-5; D may be TRBD1 (6 bases). This specimen was peripheral blood, taken 28 days after the second AZD1222 dose. The CDR3 nucleotides read TGTGCCAGCTCGGGGGCGGTGAGCAATCAGCCCCAGCATTTT. It is translated as CASSGAVSNQPQHF. The full variable domain, with the rest looked up from reference TRBV7-8 and TRBJ1-5, is GAGVSQSPRYKVAKRGQDVALRCDPISGHVSLFWYQQALGQGPEFLTYFQNEAQLDKSGLPSDRFFAERPEGSVSTLKIQRTQQEDSAVYLCASSGAVSNQPQHFGDGTRLSIL.